These 23 T cell receptor beta chains were all obtained from the same sample, sequenced in a study of blood T cell repertoires in COVID-19. Profiling relied on immunoSEQ multiplex PCR, and the TCRdb table lists in-frame clones only, not all of them. The data contain 150,000 to 180,000 clones, 80% of them singletons. Sequenced material: peripheral blood. These receptors all come from a man aged 55 to 70 with acute or convalescent COVID-19.

The chain couples TRBV29-1 to TRBJ1-1, with D perhaps matching TRBD1 (6 bases). The CDR3 is made up of 14 amino acids. V was shortened by 3 bases and J by 0 bases, with 11 bases between the two germline ends. Germline loops: CDR1 SQVTM, CDR2 ANQGSEA. As DNA, the CDR3 is TGCAGCGTTGAGAGAGGGGGGGTGAACACTGAAGCTTTCTTT. Translated: CSVERGGVNTEAFF.

The chain joins TRBV19 to TRBJ1-2, with D possibly TRBD1 on 5 matching bases. CDR1 is LNHDA and CDR2 is SQIVND in the germline V gene (reference sequence). CDR3 length: 13 residues. Between the trimmed V and J ends, which lost 6 bases and 3 bases, there was a span of 11 bases. CDR3 residues: CASSPQEHYGYTF. The CDR3 region has the DNA TGTGCCAGTAGCCCACAGGAACACTATGGCTACACCTTC.

This chain links TRBV2 with TRBJ2-6, with 8 bases lining up with TRBD1. The CDR3 consists of 16 residues. Trimming cost V 3 bases and J 4 bases; bases outside gene matches: 5. The V gene's germline CDR1 is SNHLY and CDR2 FYNNEI. This chain's CDR3 is CASSEDRAKGANVLTF. In nucleotides, the CDR3 is TGTGCCAGCAGTGAGGACAGGGCGAAAGGGGCCAACGTCCTGACTTTC.

With respect to this clone: An end of the junction differs from the germline gene, which may be a read error. The chain combines TRBV12-3 or TRBV12-4 with TRBJ2-1, with D possibly TRBD1 on 5 matching bases. The CDR3 length is 13 residues. The CDR3 bases are TGTGCCAGCAGCCCGGACCCAGGGCATCAGTTGGTCTTC. Amino acid sequence: CASSPDPGHQLVF.

The chain links TRBV30 to TRBJ1-3; D call uncertain. The CDR3 is made up of 13 amino acids. Germline CDR1 reads GTSNPN; CDR2 reads SVGIG (reference sequence). Here the CDR3 reads CAIRRQGGNTIYF. CDR3 nucleotide sequence: TGTGCTATTAGGCGGCAAGGTGGAAACACCATATATTTT.

This clone was counted a single time. The CDR3 spells CASSTDNPSGIQYF. The CDR3 bases are TGTGCCAGCAGCACGGACAATCCCTCGGGCATTCAGTACTTC. V is TRBV7-9 and J is TRBJ2-4, with a weak D call TRBD1 (5 bases). Germline values: CDR1 SEHNR, CDR2 FQNEAQ (reference sequence). The CDR3 spans 14 residues. V lost 5 bases and J 9 bases, leaving 17 bases between the germline ends. The full variable domain, in which reference TRBV7-9 and TRBJ2-4 provide the parts outside the CDR3, is DTGVSQNPRHKITKRGQNVTFRCDPISEHNRLYWYRQTLGQGPEFLTYFQNEAQLEKSRLLSDRFSAERPKGSFSTLEIQRTEQGDSAMYLCASSTDNPSGIQYFGAGTRLSVL.

V gene TRBV2 combines with J gene TRBJ2-7, with 10 bases fitting TRBD2. The CDR3 sequence is 15 residues long. Germline loops: CDR1 SNHLY, CDR2 FYNNEI. V shed 3 bases, J shed 2 bases, and the junction held 4 bases outside the gene matches. The CDR3, as DNA: TGTGCCAGCAGTGAGGCGACTAGCGGGCCCTACGAGCAGTACTTC. Protein: CASSEATSGPYEQYF.

The chain has TRBV6-5 and TRBJ1-5, with D tentatively TRBD1 (5 bases). V gave up 7 bases and J gave up 5 bases, with 12 bases separating them. CDR3 length: 13 amino acids. CDR1 and CDR2 from the germline V gene are MNHEY and SVGAGI. CDR3 DNA: TGTGCCAGCAAGGAGGGGCGCTATCAGCCCCAGCATTTT. This encodes CASKEGRYQPQHF.

The chain carries TRBV4-1 and TRBJ1-4; a weak D match, TRBD1 (5 bases). There are 12 residues in the CDR3. In germline, CDR1 is MGHRA, CDR2 YSYEKL. With 4 bases removed from V and 8 bases from J, the gap between germline ends came to 8 bases. CDR3: CASSLRGEKLFF. Here the CDR3 DNA reads TGCGCCAGCAGCCTCCGGGGGGAAAAACTGTTTTTT.

This chain uses TRBV15 with TRBJ2-3; 8 nucleotides agree with TRBD1. The CDR3 covers 16 residues. Germline values: CDR1 LNHNV, CDR2 YYDKDF (reference sequence). V shed 0 bases and J 3 bases; nucleotides not matched to a gene: 5. CDR3 coding DNA: TGTGCCACCAGCAGAGAAGCAGGGGGCCTGACAGATACGCAGTATTTT. Amino acid sequence: CATSREAGGLTDTQYF.

The CDR3 sequence is CATSKQGPPEPQHF. The CDR3 nucleotides read TGTGCCACCAGCAAACAGGGCCCTCCTGAGCCCCAGCATTTT. The chain is built from TRBV24-1 and TRBJ1-5, with D possibly matching TRBD1 (6 bases). The germline CDR1 and CDR2 sequences are KGHDR and SFDVKD. There are 14 residues in the CDR3. V was pared by 7 bases and J by 8 bases, with 17 bases between.

The sample holds one count of this clone. V usage is TRBV4-2 and J usage is TRBJ1-5; 8 bases fit TRBD1. The CDR3 loop spans 16 amino acids. CDR1 and CDR2 from the germline V gene are LGHNA and YNFKEQ. The V and J ends lost 4 bases and 0 bases, in that order; junction bases with no gene match: 5. CDR3 sequence reads: CASSPDGTGSNQPQHF. The CDR3 DNA reads as TGTGCCAGCAGCCCCGACGGGACAGGTAGCAATCAGCCCCAGCATTTT.

This clone showed up just a few times. This chain links TRBV3-1 (or the pseudogene TRBV3-2) with TRBJ2-2; 9 positions agree with TRBD1. The CDR3 spans 15 residues. Trimming at V came to 8 bases and at J to 4 bases, leaving 8 bases not matched to a gene. Looked up from germline, CDR1 is LGHDT and CDR2 is YNNKEL (reference sequence). CDR3 amino acids: CASGYGTGITGELFF. CDR3 sequence (DNA): TGTGCCAGCGGGTACGGGACAGGGATCACCGGGGAGCTGTTTTTT.

V and J are TRBV10-3 and TRBJ1-2; possible D gene TRBD1, 6 bases. Germline CDR1 and CDR2: ENHRY and SYGVKD. This CDR3 is 14 amino acids long. Trimming cost V 4 bases and J 7 bases, with 16 bases left between them. In DNA, the CDR3 is TGTGCCATCAGTGTAGAGGGGGATACCTCTGGCTACACCTTC. It encodes CAISVEGDTSGYTF.

The CDR3 is CASSYRGSNYGYTF. In DNA, the CDR3 is TGTGCCAGCAGTTACAGGGGAAGTAACTATGGCTACACCTTC. This chain links TRBV5-4 with TRBJ1-2; TRBD1 matches at 7 bases. Germline V gives CDR1 SGHNT, CDR2 YYREEE (reference sequence). J lost 1 base, V lost 5 bases, and 5 bases had no gene match. The CDR3 extends over 14 amino acids. Full variable domain (outside the CDR3, taken from reference TRBV5-4 and TRBJ1-2): ETGVTQSPTHLIKTRGQQVTLRCSSQSGHNTVSWYQQALGQGPQFIFQYYREEENGRGNFPPRFSGLQFPNYSSELNVNALELDDSALYLCASSYRGSNYGYTFGSGTRLTVV.

The chain is built from TRBV5-1 and TRBJ1-2, with D possibly TRBD1 on 5 matching bases. Germline V lookup: CDR1 SGHRS, CDR2 YFSETQ. The CDR3 is made up of 14 amino acids. The ends were cut back, 4 bases at V and 5 bases at J, with 15 bases in the middle. The CDR3, as DNA: TGCGCCAGCAGCAGGGAGGGGCAGGTTTATGGCTACACCTTC. The encoded protein is CASSREGQVYGYTF.

A few counts support this clone. V is TRBV4-3 and J is TRBJ2-6; D gene unclear. The CDR3 runs to 15 residues. CDR1 is LGHNA, CDR2 YSLEER, per germline. V shed 0 bases and J shed 11 bases, with 14 bases lying between them. CDR3 region: CASSQDPSTPDVLTF. For the CDR3, the DNA is TGCGCCAGCAGCCAAGACCCCTCCACCCCAGACGTCCTGACTTTC.

This clone was recorded a few times. The chain combines TRBV24-1 with TRBJ2-7; D is perhaps TRBD2 (5 bases). Trimming stripped 2 bases from V and 3 bases from J, with 13 bases between. Germline CDR1 reads KGHDR; CDR2 reads SFDVKD. The CDR3 extends over 15 amino acids. CDR3 DNA sequence: TGTGCCACCAGTGATTCCAGCGGAGTAGGCTACGAGCAGTACTTC. Its protein product is CATSDSSGVGYEQYF.

About this clone itself: Different DNA sequences within this sample yield the same CDR3. CDR3 protein: CAISDRTGGYEQYF. The CDR3, as DNA: TGTGCCATCAGTGACCGGACAGGGGGCTACGAGCAGTACTTC. The chain recombines TRBV10-3 with TRBJ2-7, with 10 bases matching TRBD1. The CDR3 totals 14 residues. With 3 bases clipped from V and 3 bases from J, the junction kept 2 bases outside the gene matches. CDR1 is ENHRY and CDR2 is SYGVKD in the germline V gene.

The chain is built from TRBV6-5 and TRBJ1-1; D perhaps matches TRBD1 (5 bases). The CDR3 length is 16 residues. With 4 bases removed from V and 1 base from J, the gap between germline ends came to 16 bases. In germline, CDR1 is MNHEY, CDR2 SVGAGI. CDR3 DNA: TGTGCCAGCAGTTCGAGGATGAGGAGGGGGAACACTGAAGCTTTCTTT. Translated, it gives CASSSRMRRGNTEAFF.

The V call is TRBV7-6, the J call TRBJ2-1, with D possibly TRBD1 on 5 matching bases. The germline V gene has CDR1 SGHVS and CDR2 FNYEAQ. CDR3 length equals 15 residues. Between the trimmed V and J ends, which lost 5 bases and 2 bases, there was a span of 13 bases. Here the CDR3 DNA reads TGTGCCAGCAGCCGTACAGGCAGCCCCTACAATGAGCAGTTCTTC. Protein product: CASSRTGSPYNEQFF.

The chain carries TRBV2 and TRBJ2-1, with TRBD1 matching over 10 bases. J lost 2 bases, V lost 1 base, and 5 bases had no gene match. The CDR3 loop spans 17 amino acids. CDR1 and CDR2 from the germline V gene are SNHLY and FYNNEI. The CDR3 protein is CASSEDLGTGAYNEQFF. CDR3 DNA: TGTGCCAGCAGTGAAGATTTGGGGACAGGGGCCTACAATGAGCAGTTCTTC. Full variable domain (outside the CDR3, taken from reference TRBV2 and TRBJ2-1): EPEVTQTPSHQVTQMGQEVILRCVPISNHLYFYWYRQILGQKVEFLVSFYNNEISEKSEIFDDQFSVERPDGSNFTLKIRSTKLEDSAMYFCASSEDLGTGAYNEQFFGPGTRLTVL.

This clone was recorded only once. J is TRBJ2-7 and V is TRBV6-5; TRBD1 aligns across 8 bases. Germline lookup yields CDR1 MNHEY and CDR2 SVGAGI. V lost 6 bases, J lost 8 bases, and 15 bases stayed unmatched. This CDR3 comprises 15 residues. CDR3 DNA: TGTGCCAGCAGAGACTACGGACAGGGCCTGGGAAAGCAGTACTTC. This sequence encodes CASRDYGQGLGKQYF.